This T cell receptor (beta chain) was identified in a study of cytomegalovirus exposure and HLA in healthy donors. Germline V lookup: CDR1 SGHAT, CDR2 FQNNGV. The V and J ends lost 1 base and 4 bases respectively, with 15 bases between them. CDR3 length: 16 amino acids. Note on this clone: The target antigen is unknown.

Primers included in the PCR were 60 Vbeta and 13 Jbeta primers. The assay was immunoSEQ multiplex PCR, and TCRdb's table has in-frame clones only and misses some. The data contain approximately 77,000 clones, under 80% of them seen just once; the ten biggest clones take up roughly 4.9%. The donors, nominally healthy at sampling, likely had unrecorded immune exposures. The study's findings and limits: A later look showed TCR association rates differing by HLA locus, highest for DRB1 and lowest for HLA-C. Most TCR sequences showed up rarely, but some public TCRs showed up in many donors.

This chain connects TRBV11-2 to TRBJ2-3, with TRBD2 as a possible D gene (7 bases). Sequenced input: PBMCs. The clonotype originates from a man aged 60 to 69 in good health and CMV-seropositive. The CDR3 region is CASSLVTGGWSDTQYF. The CDR3 coding sequence is TGTGCCAGCAGCTTAGTTACGGGGGGCTGGTCAGATACGCAGTATTTT.